This T cell receptor (beta chain) was captured in a study of T cell clones after liver transplantation. Looking at the study overall: In this trial, immunosuppression withdrawal was attempted within 2 years of liver transplant.

Germline CDR1 is SGHAT and CDR2 is FQDESV (reference sequence). The CDR3 is made up of 17 amino acids. With 3 bases removed from V and 2 bases from J, the gap between germline ends came to 17 bases. The repertoire was sequenced with immunoSEQ multiplex PCR; TCRdb's copy has only in-frame clones and lacks some. The profile shows about 75,000 clones, roughly 80% of them singletons. The clonotype was recovered from a human patient who received a liver transplant. The graft donor may have given rise to some T cells. Sample: CD4+ T cells from blood, taken around 48 months after liver transplant. This chain uses TRBV11-1 with TRBJ2-4; maybe TRBD2 (6 bases). The CDR3 sequence: CASSLAGRVGTKNIQYF. DNA for the CDR3: TGTGCCAGCAGCTTGGCGGGAAGAGTAGGGACCAAAAACATTCAGTACTTC. Variable domain in full (rest from reference TRBV11-1 and TRBJ2-4): EAEVAQSPRYKITEKSQAVAFWCDPISGHATLYWYRQILGQGPELLVQFQDESVVDDSQLPKDRFSAERLKGVDSTLKIQPAELGDSAMYLCASSLAGRVGTKNIQYFGAGTRLSVL.